This record looks at one T cell receptor (beta chain) sequence and its context. TCRdb's table, derived via immunoSEQ multiplex PCR, lists solely in-frame clones and lacks some. The profile shows around 69,000 clones, roughly nine tenths of them singletons. This sample is part of a study of OX40 agonist ivuxolimab in advanced cancers. Study details: Prior anti-PD-1, anti-PD-L1 or anti-CTLA-4 therapy did not bar entry, and about 38% had some.

After removal of 1 base from V and 0 bases from J, the junction contained 1 base not matched to a gene. The germline V gene encodes CDR1 SGHTA and CDR2 FQGNSA. The CDR3 loop spans 16 amino acids. This chain links TRBV7-2 with TRBJ2-4, with 9 bases matching TRBD1. The sequence was collected from an adult with an advanced solid tumor such as melanoma, head and neck, liver or kidney cancer. The specimen comprised CD4+ or CD8+ T cells sorted from blood, sampled in a trial of the OX40 agonist ivuxolimab. The CDR3 DNA is TGTGCCAGCAGCTTAGGACAGGGGGGAGCCAAAAACATTCAGTACTTC. This encodes CASSLGQGGAKNIQYF.